The sequence of this TCR beta chain was determined in a study of identifying expanded T cells in peripheral blood. Clones were read by immunoSEQ multiplex PCR, and TCRdb kept only the in-frame ones, dropping some. The sample lists roughly 96,000 clones, roughly 86% occurring once. V lost 1 base to trimming and J lost 7 bases, with 8 bases between them. The CDR3 length is 13 residues. CDR1 is GTSNPN and CDR2 is SVGIG in the germline V gene (reference sequence). In regard to this clone: Its specificity is not known.

Notes on the study in general: Across healthy donors, higher total template counts meant significantly greater approximately two-week count variance.

This clonotype originated in a person aged 18 to 70 in good health. Specimen: blood. This chain connects TRBV30 to TRBJ1-6, with D unresolved. This CDR3 is CAWSASTNSPLHF. The CDR3 region has the DNA TGTGCCTGGAGTGCTTCAACGAATTCACCCCTCCACTTT.